This entry lists 14 T cell receptor beta chains sequenced from one sample in a study of STAT5B mutations in CD4+ large granular lymphocyte leukemia. The data were produced by immunoSEQ multiplex PCR, yet TCRdb's version contains in-frame clones alone and is incomplete. The table includes 37,000 or so clones, 81% detected once. The specimen was CD4+ T cells from blood buffy coats. The receptors were sampled from a human donor in good health.

This chain uses TRBV6-1 with TRBJ2-1; D remains ambiguous. V was trimmed by 2 bases and J by 6 bases, leaving 11 bases between them. Germline V gene lookup returns CDR1 MNHNS and CDR2 SASEGT. The CDR3 is 14 residues long. The DNA of the CDR3 is TGTGCCAGCAGTGAATCGCCGGTAGCCAATGAGCAGTTCTTC. This sequence encodes CASSESPVANEQFF.

The chain couples TRBV18 to TRBJ2-7; weak D call: TRBD1 (6 bases). The CDR3 is made up of 14 amino acids. CDR1 is KGHSH and CDR2 is LQKENI in the germline V gene. V was pared by 5 bases and J by 6 bases, with 17 bases between. The CDR3 region has the DNA TGTGCCAGCTCAGGCAACAGGGTGGCGAGCGAGCAGTACTTC. Translating it yields CASSGNRVASEQYF. The complete variable domain, with remaining parts taken from reference TRBV18 and TRBJ2-7, reads NAGVMQNPRHLVRRRGQEARLRCSPMKGHSHVYWYRQLPEEGLKFMVYLQKENIIDESGMPKERFSAEFPKEGPSILRIQQVVRGDSAAYFCASSGNRVASEQYFGPGTRLTVT.

This sequence joins TRBV11-2 and TRBJ1-1; D remains ambiguous. Trimming took off 2 bases at V and 6 bases at J, with 13 bases between the two ends. CDR3 length: 14 amino acids. The germline CDR1 and CDR2 sequences are SGHAT and FQNNGV. The chain's CDR3 is CASSLTQPKAEAFF. The CDR3 DNA is TGTGCCAGCAGCTTAACGCAGCCCAAGGCTGAAGCTTTCTTT.

This chain uses TRBV5-1 with TRBJ1-1; D not resolved. The ends were cut back, 4 bases at V and 0 bases at J, with 16 bases in the middle. Germline V gene data show CDR1 as SGHRS and CDR2 as YFSETQ. CDR3 length equals 16 residues. CDR3 sequence: CASSVNPGRMNTEAFF. The DNA for the CDR3 is TGCGCCAGCAGCGTGAACCCCGGACGGATGAACACTGAAGCTTTCTTT. Looking up the rest from reference TRBV5-1 and TRBJ1-1 gives the full variable domain: KAGVTQTPRYLIKTRGQQVTLSCSPISGHRSVSWYQQTPGQGLQFLFEYFSETQRNKGNFPGRFSGRQFSNSRSEMNVSTLELGDSALYLCASSVNPGRMNTEAFFGQGTRLTVV.

In DNA, the CDR3 is TGTGCCAGTAGTAATCGGGCCGCACCCGGTTCACCCCTCCACTTT. It encodes CASSNRAAPGSPLHF. This rearrangement joins TRBV19 to TRBJ1-6; D not certain. Germline V gene data show CDR1 as LNHDA and CDR2 as SQIVND (reference sequence). The germline V and J ends were trimmed by 4 bases and 9 bases, with 16 bases remaining between them. This CDR3 region has 15 residues.

This clone was seen more than once but under ten times. The chain joins TRBV27 to TRBJ1-2; D unresolved. This CDR3 has 14 amino acids. Germline loops: CDR1 MNHEY, CDR2 SMNVEV (reference sequence). V gave up 3 bases and J gave up 5 bases, with 13 bases separating them. CDR3 coding DNA: TGTGCCAGCAGTTTTGGGGAATTGGGATATGGCTACACCTTC. It encodes CASSFGELGYGYTF.

V is TRBV30 and J is TRBJ1-1, with 8 positions matching TRBD1. The CDR3 is 14 amino acids. Germline V gene lookup returns CDR1 GTSNPN and CDR2 SVGIG (reference sequence). The V and J ends lost 2 bases and 2 bases, in that order; junction bases with no gene match: 4. CDR3 loop: CAWSSGQVNTEAFF. The CDR3 DNA follows: TGTGCCTGGAGTTCGGGACAGGTTAACACTGAAGCTTTCTTT.

This chain joins TRBV7-9 and TRBJ1-2, with D uncertain. Trimming removed 5 bases at V and 4 bases at J, with 20 bases between. Germline CDR1 reads SEHNR; CDR2 reads FQNEAQ (reference sequence). The CDR3 loop spans 16 amino acids. The CDR3 coding sequence is TGTGCCAGCAGCCTAGGCGGTTTGAGGGCGGCCTATGGCTACACCTTC. This translates into CASSLGGLRAAYGYTF.

This clone was recorded a few times. The genes are TRBV7-8 and TRBJ2-5; maybe TRBD2 (5 bases). The CDR3 has 14 amino acids. Per the germline V gene, CDR1 is SGHVS and CDR2 is FQNEAQ. Trimming pared 6 bases from V and 2 bases from J, leaving 13 bases between. As DNA, the CDR3 is TGTGCCAGCAGGGACTGGGTTTATCAAGAGACCCAGTACTTC. This codes for CASRDWVYQETQYF.

This clone turned up a few times. This sequence joins TRBV7-9 and TRBJ2-1, with 7 bases that match TRBD2. The germline V gene encodes CDR1 SEHNR and CDR2 FQNEAQ (reference sequence). The CDR3 contains 14 residues. J was trimmed by 5 bases and V by 8 bases; bases with no gene match: 9. The CDR3 loop is CASRGRARDNEQFF. For the CDR3, the DNA is TGTGCCAGCCGTGGGAGGGCCAGAGACAATGAGCAGTTCTTC.

This clone has only a few counts. The chain has TRBV2 and TRBJ1-3, with D tentatively TRBD1 (5 bases). CDR1 and CDR2 from the germline V gene are SNHLY and FYNNEI. The V end lost 11 bases, the J end lost 2 bases, and 13 bases lay between the germline ends. This CDR3 comprises 13 residues. CDR3 loop: CAQRLGAGNTIYF. The CDR3 nucleotides are TGTGCCCAAAGGTTGGGGGCTGGAAACACCATATATTTT. Full variable domain (outside the CDR3, taken from reference TRBV2 and TRBJ1-3): EPEVTQTPSHQVTQMGQEVILRCVPISNHLYFYWYRQILGQKVEFLVSFYNNEISEKSEIFDDQFSVERPDGSNFTLKIRSTKLEDSAMYFCAQRLGAGNTIYFGEGSWLTVV.

V usage is TRBV5-1 and J usage is TRBJ2-3; 11 bases agree with TRBD2. The germline gives CDR1 SGHRS, CDR2 YFSETQ. V was clipped by 4 bases and J by 0 bases; unmatched bases: 7. The CDR3 is 17 amino acids. CDR3 DNA sequence: TGCGCCAGCAGCCCTAGCGGGGGGCTGGTTAGCACAGATACGCAGTATTTT. Its protein is CASSPSGGLVSTDTQYF.

The chain joins TRBV11-2 to TRBJ1-2; D is unresolved. From germline, CDR1 is SGHAT and CDR2 FQNNGV. Trimming took off 5 bases at V and 1 base at J, with 17 bases between the two ends. The CDR3 contains 16 residues. The CDR3 DNA follows: TGTGCCAGCAGCCCGATGGGTGGAGGGATTAACTATGGCTACACCTTC. Translated: CASSPMGGGINYGYTF.

The chain uses TRBV4-1 and TRBJ2-2; 7 nucleotides match TRBD2. V lost 2 bases and J lost 5; bases outside the gene matches: 8. CDR3 length: 16 amino acids. Germline V CDR1 and CDR2: MGHRA, YSYEKL. CDR3 sequence: CASSQPMGGKTGELFF. CDR3 nucleotides: TGCGCCAGCAGCCAACCCATGGGGGGGAAGACCGGGGAGCTGTTTTTT.